This T cell receptor beta chain is from a study of T cells in women clearing cervical HPV infection. Study overall: Cases: HPV16-related CIN3 or worse on histology, a couple of invasive cancers. Study-level results: CIN3+ cases had significantly higher TCR richness than controls; evenness did not differ.

Clones were read by immunoSEQ multiplex PCR, and TCRdb kept only the in-frame ones, dropping some. This repertoire includes about 32,000 clones. On this clone itself: What it recognizes is unknown. An end of the junction does not agree with germline; a read error may underlie this.

This TCR was recovered from a woman aged 18 to 75 with a cervical HPV16 infection that either progressed to CIN3+ or cleared (not recorded which). The sequenced material came from blood buffy coat.

CDR3 amino acids: CASSQDRVYEQYF. CDR3 DNA (partial): TGCGCCAGCAGCCAAGATAGGGTATACGAG. The V gene is TRBV4-2, the J gene TRBJ2-7; no clear D gene. The observed sequence ends 3 residues before the CDR3 terminus, with the missing tail filled in from the germline J gene. The CDR3 totals 13 residues. The V gene's germline CDR1 is LGHNA and CDR2 YNFKEQ.